The clone carrying this T cell receptor beta chain occurred a few times. What it binds is not known. The CDR3 has 13 residues. The junction had 4 bases not matched to a gene; V was cut back by 6 bases and J by 5 bases. Germline V lookup: CDR1 SGDLS, CDR2 YYNGEE. The data belong to a study of blood T cells in healthy people across ages. Study-wide findings and caveats: Older age coincided with a roughly linear decline in TCR beta diversity per million T cells. Naive T cell percentage showed a strong correlation with the diversity of TCR beta.

A sample-barcoded 5' primer and a J-beta primer mix were used in a second PCR of about 7 to 12 cycles. At least 3 million CDR3-containing paired-end reads were obtained per sample. TCRdb independently ran MiXCR on the 5' RACE reads; one entry per CDR3 protein. The sample yields about 1,500,000 distinct CDR3 sequences, about 40% seen once. This TCR was sampled from a woman aged 18-29 years in good health. The chain couples TRBV9 to TRBJ2-1; 8 bases map to TRBD1. What was sequenced was blood. The DNA for the CDR3 is TGTGCCAGCACCGACAGGGGAGACAATGAGCAGTTCTTC. Its protein is CASTDRGDNEQFF. Drawing the rest from reference TRBV9 and TRBJ2-1, the complete variable domain is DSGVTQTPKHLITATGQRVTLRCSPRSGDLSVYWYQQSLDQGLQFLIQYYNGEERAKGNILERFSAQQFPDLHSELNLSSLELGDSALYFCASTDRGDNEQFFGPGTRLTVL.